Following are 30 T cell receptor beta chains from one sample sequenced in a study of shared clonotypes between healthy human individuals. Produced via immunoSEQ multiplex PCR; TCRdb's table is partial and in-frame only. The sample lists around 350,000 clones, about 73% occurring once. Input material: memory CD4+ T cells sorted from blood. Documented subset: CD45RA-negative fraction. These receptors were obtained from a man aged 25-40 years in good health.

The rearrangement links TRBV27 to TRBJ1-5; D is perhaps TRBD1 (5 bases). Germline loops: CDR1 MNHEY, CDR2 SMNVEV (reference sequence). Trimming left V 7 bases short and J 6 bases short, with 16 bases between. CDR3 length: 14 residues. This CDR3 is CASKGLTEGQPQHF. The CDR3 DNA reads as TGTGCCAGCAAGGGGCTGACCGAGGGTCAGCCCCAGCATTTT.

The V and J genes are TRBV6-1 and TRBJ2-3; D tentatively fits TRBD1 or TRBD2 (6 bases each). CDR3 length: 17 residues. V gave up 4 bases and J gave up 2 bases, with 19 bases separating them. Germline lookup yields CDR1 MNHNS and CDR2 SASEGT. The CDR3 loop reads CASSGRDGGSPTDTQYF. The CDR3 nucleotides read TGTGCCAGCAGTGGACGGGACGGGGGCTCCCCCACAGATACGCAGTATTTT.

The chain combines TRBV5-1 with TRBJ2-7, with D possibly TRBD2 on 5 matching bases. The CDR3 sequence is 14 residues long. Germline values: CDR1 SGHRS, CDR2 YFSETQ. V lost 0 bases and J lost 7, with 14 bases in between. Written as DNA, the CDR3 is TGCGCCAGCAGCTTGGGAGCGGCCCTGGGGGAGCAGTACTTC. Its protein is CASSLGAALGEQYF.

About this clone: Within the sample, other DNA sequences also encode this same CDR3. The CDR3 DNA follows: TGTGCCAGCAGCCCTGGCGGGACAGCCTACGAGCAGTACTTC. Its protein product is CASSPGGTAYEQYF. This sequence joins TRBV7-9 and TRBJ2-7, with a tentative D call TRBD1 (7 bases). The CDR3 has 14 amino acids. Germline loops: CDR1 SEHNR, CDR2 FQNEAQ (reference sequence). The V end was cut by 5 bases, the J end by 2 bases, with 13 bases between.

Only a few counts were recorded for this clone. The CDR3 DNA reads TGTGCCAGCAGCTCGATGGGGGCCACCATATATTTT. This codes for CASSSMGATIYF. The J gene is TRBJ1-3, the V gene TRBV7-6; maybe TRBD1 (6 bases). The germline gives CDR1 SGHVS, CDR2 FNYEAQ. V was clipped by 4 bases and J by 9 bases, with 10 bases between them. CDR3 length: 12 residues.

This chain connects TRBV12-5 to TRBJ2-7, with D possibly being TRBD1 (5 bases). Germline CDR1 reads LGHNT; CDR2 reads FRNRAP. V was cut by 7 bases and J by 6 bases, with 16 bases left in between. The length of the CDR3 is 13 residues. In DNA, the CDR3 is TGTGCTAGTGCCCTTAAGCCTGGGGCCGAGCAGTACTTC. Encoded protein: CASALKPGAEQYF.

This clone has just one count. Written as DNA, the CDR3 is TGTGCCAGCGGTACAGGGTCGGCGACCTACGAGCAGTACTTC. Translated: CASGTGSATYEQYF. This chain connects TRBV9 to TRBJ2-7; TRBD1 might be the D (6 bases). V lost 7 bases to trimming and J lost 2 bases, with 16 bases between them. Germline V lookup: CDR1 SGDLS, CDR2 YYNGEE. The CDR3 is made up of 14 amino acids.

The genes are TRBV27 and TRBJ2-2; D may be TRBD2 (5 bases). Trimming removed 5 bases at V and 3 bases at J, with 19 bases between. Germline lookup yields CDR1 MNHEY and CDR2 SMNVEV (reference sequence). The CDR3 is 17 residues long. The CDR3 loop reads CASSPISGWSDTGELFF. The CDR3 DNA is TGTGCCAGCAGTCCCATATCGGGGTGGTCGGACACCGGGGAGCTGTTTTTT.

This rearrangement joins TRBV7-3 to TRBJ2-1; D gene unclear. V gave up 1 base and J gave up 4 bases, with 11 bases separating them. Per the germline V gene, CDR1 is SGHTA and CDR2 is FQGTGA. The CDR3 is 15 amino acids. The CDR3 loop is CASSLNDGVYNEQFF. Written as DNA, the CDR3 is TGTGCCAGCAGCTTAAATGACGGAGTTTACAATGAGCAGTTCTTC.

The table lists this clone with a few counts. The chain carries TRBV10-1 and TRBJ2-2; D is unclear. The CDR3 has 13 amino acids. The germline CDR1 and CDR2 sequences are WNHNN and SYGVQD (reference sequence). Trimming pared 2 bases from V and 6 bases from J, leaving 7 bases between. The CDR3, as DNA: TGCGCCAGCAGTGAGAAGGTCTCCGGGGAGCTGTTTTTT. Encoded protein: CASSEKVSGELFF.

As regards this clone: This sample includes further DNA sequences coding for the same CDR3. The rearrangement joins TRBV29-1 to TRBJ2-1; TRBD2 matches 9 bases. J lost 4 bases, V lost 3 bases, and 4 bases had no gene match. The CDR3 covers 14 residues. Germline V gene data show CDR1 as SQVTM and CDR2 as ANQGSEA. CDR3 sequence (DNA): TGCAGCGTTGACGTAGCGGGAGTGTACAATGAGCAGTTCTTC. It encodes CSVDVAGVYNEQFF.

This rearrangement joins TRBV30 to TRBJ1-1; D is ambiguous. Germline V gene data show CDR1 as GTSNPN and CDR2 as SVGIG (reference sequence). With 4 bases removed from V and 1 base from J, the gap between germline ends came to 16 bases. The CDR3 sequence is 15 residues long. DNA of the CDR3: TGTGCCTGGACTCGGGCAGACTTTAGGAACACTGAAGCTTTCTTT. Translation: CAWTRADFRNTEAFF.

The rearrangement uses TRBV19 and TRBJ2-5, with 9 bases aligning to TRBD1. Looked up from germline, CDR1 is LNHDA and CDR2 is SQIVND (reference sequence). V was pared by 5 bases and J by 5 bases, with 12 bases of the junction left unmatched. The CDR3 is 16 amino acids. Here the CDR3 reads CASSVGPDRGFETQYF. In DNA, the CDR3 is TGTGCCAGTAGTGTGGGCCCGGACAGGGGATTTGAGACCCAGTACTTC.

The chain joins TRBV9 to TRBJ2-7; 8 bases match TRBD2. Germline lookup yields CDR1 SGDLS and CDR2 YYNGEE. The CDR3 contains 14 residues. The V gene end was trimmed by 0 bases and the J gene end by 5 bases; junction bases not matched to a gene: 4. This CDR3 is CASSVDSGSNEQYF. For the CDR3, the DNA is TGTGCCAGCAGCGTAGACAGCGGGAGCAACGAGCAGTACTTC.

This clone was found once. The chain combines TRBV5-6 with TRBJ1-2; maybe TRBD1 (5 bases). The CDR3 covers 15 residues. Germline loops: CDR1 SGHDT, CDR2 YYEEEE. V lost 7 bases, J lost 3 bases, and 19 bases lay in between. The CDR3 DNA sequence: TGTGCCAGCGGGGACTTGGGAGGGGCGGACTATGGCTACACCTTC. Amino acids: CASGDLGGADYGYTF.

V is TRBV10-2 and J is TRBJ2-1; possible D gene TRBD2, 6 bases. V dropped 2 bases and J dropped 8 bases, with 13 bases sitting between them. The V gene's germline CDR1 is WSHSY and CDR2 SAAADI. This CDR3 is 14 amino acids long. CDR3 region: CASSERGIVHEQFF. Here the CDR3 DNA reads TGCGCCAGCAGTGAGCGCGGGATCGTCCATGAGCAGTTCTTC.

This clone occurred many times. V usage is TRBV5-1 and J usage is TRBJ2-1; either TRBD1 or TRBD2 may supply D (5 bases each). This CDR3 is 14 amino acids long. Germline CDR1 is SGHRS and CDR2 is YFSETQ. V dropped 0 bases and J dropped 6 bases, with 10 bases sitting between them. CDR3 residues: CASSLGGWSNEQFF. The CDR3 nucleotides are TGCGCCAGCAGCTTGGGGGGGTGGAGCAATGAGCAGTTCTTC. Complete variable domain (other parts from reference TRBV5-1 and TRBJ2-1): KAGVTQTPRYLIKTRGQQVTLSCSPISGHRSVSWYQQTPGQGLQFLFEYFSETQRNKGNFPGRFSGRQFSNSRSEMNVSTLELGDSALYLCASSLGGWSNEQFFGPGTRLTVL.

This chain joins TRBV18 and TRBJ2-5; D is ambiguous. CDR1 and CDR2 (germline): KGHSH, LQKENI. The CDR3 is 14 residues long. Trimming cost V 3 bases and J 3 bases, with 11 bases left between them. The CDR3 region is CASSPALGKETQYF. The DNA of the CDR3 is TGTGCCAGCTCACCGGCGCTGGGGAAAGAGACCCAGTACTTC.

The J gene is TRBJ2-7, the V gene TRBV30; the D is unclear. V was shortened by 8 bases and J by 0 bases, with 14 bases between the two germline ends. Germline CDR1 reads GTSNPN; CDR2 reads SVGIG (reference sequence). The CDR3 sequence is 13 residues long. CDR3 sequence (DNA): TGTGCCCTATCTTCTATAGCCTCCTACGAGCAGTACTTC. Its translation: CALSSIASYEQYF.

This clone was detected a few times. This sequence joins TRBV18 and TRBJ2-3, with TRBD1 matching 12 bases. Germline V gene data show CDR1 as KGHSH and CDR2 as LQKENI. The ends lost 3 bases at V and 0 bases at J; junction bases unmatched: 10. This CDR3 contains 19 residues. CDR3 loop: CASSPSPGTGGESTDTQYF. CDR3 nucleotide sequence: TGTGCCAGCTCACCCAGTCCCGGGACAGGGGGCGAAAGCACAGATACGCAGTATTTT.

A few counts support this clone. The chain couples TRBV27 to TRBJ2-2; the D is unclear. V was cut by 5 bases and J by 8 bases, with 12 bases left in between. CDR3 size: 13 residues. CDR1 and CDR2 from the germline V gene are MNHEY and SMNVEV (reference sequence). DNA of the CDR3: TGTGCCAGCAGTCCGATCGGTCAGGGGGAGCTGTTTTTT. It specifies CASSPIGQGELFF.

Of note for this clone: Other DNA sequences in the same sample also yield this CDR3. The chain couples TRBV6-1 to TRBJ1-2; perhaps TRBD1 as D (6 bases). CDR1 MNHNS and CDR2 SASEGT come from the germline V gene. The V and J ends lost 4 bases and 0 bases respectively, with 9 bases between them. The CDR3 extends over 14 amino acids. The CDR3 DNA follows: TGTGCCAGCAGTGCCGGGACAACTAACTATGGCTACACCTTC. This encodes CASSAGTTNYGYTF.

This chain connects TRBV7-9 to TRBJ2-7; D perhaps matches TRBD1 (6 bases). The CDR3 is 13 amino acids. Trimming took 6 bases from V and 3 from J, leaving 12 bases between them. Germline V lookup: CDR1 SEHNR, CDR2 FQNEAQ (reference sequence). The CDR3 protein is CASRRDIVYEQYF. The CDR3 DNA sequence: TGTGCCAGCAGGAGGGACATTGTCTACGAGCAGTACTTC.

The chain joins TRBV25-1 to TRBJ2-5; possibly TRBD1 or TRBD2 for D (5 bases each). Germline V gene lookup returns CDR1 MGHDK and CDR2 SYGVNS. This CDR3 comprises 14 residues. Trimming shortened V by 4 bases and J by 5 bases, and 14 bases separated the two germline ends. CDR3 nucleotides: TGTGCCAGCAGTGCCCCCGGGGCCGGGGAGACCCAGTACTTC. Translating gives CASSAPGAGETQYF.

The V and J genes are TRBV7-3 and TRBJ2-5; a possible D gene is TRBD2 (5 bases). Germline CDR1 is SGHTA and CDR2 is FQGTGA. This CDR3 has 14 residues. V was cut by 5 bases and J by 5 bases, with 15 bases left in between. Written as DNA, the CDR3 is TGTGCCAGCAGCCCCGGACCAAGAGGGGAGACCCAGTACTTC. Protein product: CASSPGPRGETQYF.

The chain carries TRBV11-2 and TRBJ2-3, with 11 bases identical to TRBD2. Per germline, CDR1 SGHAT and CDR2 FQNNGV. V trimming: 4 bases; J trimming: 9 bases; junction bases outside the gene matches: 12. CDR3 length equals 16 residues. DNA for the CDR3: TGTGCCAGCAGCTCCTCGGTACTAGCGGGAGACGTAACGCAGTATTTT. Its protein is CASSSSVLAGDVTQYF.

A word on this clone: Likely a read error: the CDR3 ends without its conserved phenylalanine or tryptophan. The limits of the CDR3 on the DNA are not certain, so only TCRdb's listed CDR3 is given. The chain has TRBV18 and TRBJ2-7; whether TRBD1, the table's D call, matches the DNA was not checked. Counting both end residues, the CDR3 totals 12 amino acids. Per germline, CDR1 KGHSH and CDR2 LQKENI. CDR3 region: CASSPGQGAPVL.

The V gene is TRBV7-3, the J gene TRBJ1-1; D remains unclear. The CDR3 is 15 residues long. Germline lookup yields CDR1 SGHTA and CDR2 FQGTGA. The ends were cut back, 0 bases at V and 1 base at J, with 9 bases in the middle. CDR3 sequence reads: CASSLTWQENTEAFF. The CDR3 DNA sequence: TGTGCCAGCAGCTTAACGTGGCAGGAGAACACTGAAGCTTTCTTT. Combining the CDR3 with reference TRBV7-3 and TRBJ1-1 gives the whole variable domain GAGVSQTPSNKVTEKGKYVELRCDPISGHTALYWYRQSLGQGPEFLIYFQGTGAADDSGLPNDRFFAVRPEGSVSTLKIQRTERGDSAVYLCASSLTWQENTEAFFGQGTRLTVV.

V and J are TRBV7-2 and TRBJ2-1; 7 bases align to TRBD2. The CDR3 is 16 residues long. The J segment lost 7 bases and the V segment lost 2 bases, leaving 11 bases of the junction unmatched. CDR1 and CDR2 (germline): SGHTA, FQGNSA. The DNA for the CDR3 is TGTGCCAGCAGCTTAACGACTAGCAGGTTTGGAAATGAGCAGTTCTTC. Translation: CASSLTTSRFGNEQFF.

This rearrangement joins TRBV10-3 to TRBJ2-1, with a tentative D call TRBD1 (8 bases). Trimming stripped 10 bases from V and 6 bases from J, with 16 bases between. CDR3 length equals 13 residues. Germline V lookup: CDR1 ENHRY, CDR2 SYGVKD. CDR3 sequence: CASTGGAGNEQFF. The DNA of the CDR3 is TGTGCCAGTACAGGGGGGGCAGGCAATGAGCAGTTCTTC.